The 22 T cell receptor beta chains below were found in one sample sequenced in a study of blood T cell repertoires in COVID-19. The assay was immunoSEQ multiplex PCR, and TCRdb's table has in-frame clones only and misses some. Here the sample spans approximately 12,000 clones, 71% being singletons. Specimen: peripheral blood. The receptors shown here come from a man aged 60 to 69 with COVID-19, enrolled during active disease.

The chain links TRBV3-1 (or the pseudogene TRBV3-2) to TRBJ2-3; 11 positions match TRBD2. Germline loops: CDR1 LGHDT, CDR2 YNNKEL (reference sequence). This CDR3 spans 16 amino acids. Unmatched junction bases numbered 7, after V lost 4 bases and J lost 4 bases. As DNA, the CDR3 is TGTGCCAGCAGCCCCCTTAGCGGGGGGGCCTCAGATACGCAGTATTTT. This translates into CASSPLSGGASDTQYF.

J is TRBJ1-3 and V is TRBV7-2; 10 nucleotides line up with TRBD1. V trimming: 1 base; J trimming: 9 bases; junction bases outside the gene matches: 6. The CDR3 has 15 amino acids. Germline V CDR1 and CDR2: SGHTA, FQGNSA. CDR3 sequence (DNA): TGTGCCAGCAGCTTAGTCGGGACAGGGGATTCCACCATATATTTT. This translates into CASSLVGTGDSTIYF.

The V call is TRBV27, the J call TRBJ2-1; 8 bases are a match to TRBD2. CDR1 is MNHEY, CDR2 SMNVEV, per germline (reference sequence). V was pared by 5 bases and J by 2 bases, with 8 bases of the junction left unmatched. The CDR3 loop spans 16 amino acids. The CDR3 region has the DNA TGTGCCAGCAGTACCGCCGGGACTAGGGCCTACAATGAGCAGTTCTTC. Translating gives CASSTAGTRAYNEQFF.

The chain joins TRBV12-3 or TRBV12-4 to TRBJ2-7; weak D call: TRBD2 (5 bases). The ends were cut back, 1 base at V and 8 bases at J, with 9 bases in the middle. The CDR3 runs 12 residues. The DNA of the CDR3 is TGTGCCAGCAGTTTAGGCCGGGATAAGCAGTACTTC. It specifies CASSLGRDKQYF.

The chain links TRBV29-1 to TRBJ2-7; D perhaps matches TRBD1 (6 bases). Trimming stripped 1 base from V and 2 bases from J, with 15 bases between. Per germline, CDR1 SQVTM and CDR2 ANQGSEA. The CDR3 extends over 15 amino acids. The CDR3 nucleotides read TGCAGCGTTGAAGGCTATGAGGGGACAACCTACGAGCAGTACTTC. Amino acids: CSVEGYEGTTYEQYF.

In its sample, this clone is large (0.1 to 1%). This chain links TRBV27 with TRBJ2-1, with 15 bases that match TRBD2. This CDR3 spans 14 amino acids. V gave up 5 bases and J gave up 10 bases; unmatched junction bases: 3. Germline CDR1 MNHEY, CDR2 SMNVEV (reference sequence). The CDR3 DNA reads as TGTGCCAGCAGTGGGACTAGCGGGAGGCCCGAGCAGTTCTTC. Residues: CASSGTSGRPEQFF.

The chain carries TRBV11-2 and TRBJ1-2; no definite D call. The CDR3 consists of 14 residues. Trimming removed 1 base from V and 4 bases from J, with 10 bases in between. Germline CDR1 SGHAT, CDR2 FQNNGV. The CDR3 sequence is CASSLVAGAYGYTF. The CDR3 nucleotides read TGTGCCAGCAGCTTAGTTGCAGGCGCCTATGGCTACACCTTC.

This rearrangement joins TRBV18 to TRBJ1-5, with D uncertain. The CDR3 extends over 15 amino acids. Germline CDR1 KGHSH, CDR2 LQKENI. With 3 bases removed from V and 0 bases from J, the gap between germline ends came to 9 bases. The CDR3 nucleotides read TGTGCCAGCTCACCGAAAGAGGGTAGCAATCAGCCCCAGCATTTT. Protein product: CASSPKEGSNQPQHF.

This clone was detected once. The V and J genes are TRBV5-4 and TRBJ2-2, with 10 bases matching TRBD2. The CDR3 runs to 16 residues. The germline gives CDR1 SGHNT, CDR2 YYREEE (reference sequence). With V trimmed by 5 bases and J by 4 bases, 8 bases remained unmatched. Here the CDR3 reads CASSPRSGRATGELFF. CDR3 coding DNA: TGTGCCAGCAGTCCTCGGAGCGGGAGGGCCACCGGGGAGCTGTTTTTT.

This clone has only one observation. The chain combines TRBV28 with TRBJ1-4; maybe TRBD1 (5 bases). The CDR3 is made up of 16 amino acids. Between the trimmed V and J ends, which lost 4 bases and 8 bases, there was a span of 20 bases. Germline V lookup: CDR1 MDHEN, CDR2 SYDVKM. The DNA for the CDR3 is TGTGCCAGCAGTTCAGCTGATGGGGCTCGTAAGGAAAAACTGTTTTTT. It codes for CASSSADGARKEKLFF.

This chain links TRBV27 with TRBJ2-1; 8 bases are a match to TRBD2. CDR3 size: 16 residues. Losses at the gene ends were 6 bases for V and 2 bases for J; bases not matched to a gene: 9. Germline lookup yields CDR1 MNHEY and CDR2 SMNVEV (reference sequence). CDR3 in DNA: TGTGCCAGCAGGGGAATAGCGGGGCCCACCTACAATGAGCAGTTCTTC. Protein sequence: CASRGIAGPTYNEQFF.

The rearrangement joins TRBV12-5 to TRBJ2-7; 8 bases are shared with TRBD1. The trim removed 6 bases at V and 1 base at J, leaving 5 bases unmatched. CDR3 length: 14 residues. Germline CDR1 LGHNT, CDR2 FRNRAP. In nucleotides, the CDR3 is TGTGCTAGTGGCCCCGGGACAGGATCCTACGAGCAGTACTTC. This sequence encodes CASGPGTGSYEQYF.

This clone was seen just once. V and J are TRBV11-2 and TRBJ1-2; the D gene is possibly TRBD1 (6 bases). The V end lost 2 bases, the J end lost 6 bases, and 22 bases lay between the germline ends. CDR1 and CDR2 from the germline V gene are SGHAT and FQNNGV. The CDR3 loop spans 17 amino acids. CDR3 sequence: CASSLITRRGARNGYTF. DNA for the CDR3: TGTGCCAGCAGCTTAATTACGCGGCGGGGGGCCCGCAATGGCTACACCTTC.

This rearrangement joins TRBV7-9 to TRBJ1-6, with D possibly TRBD1 on 5 matching bases. V was cut by 1 base and J by 7 bases, with 14 bases left in between. The germline V gene encodes CDR1 SEHNR and CDR2 FQNEAQ (reference sequence). The CDR3 is made up of 16 amino acids. The CDR3 spells CASSLVIGDRNSPLHF. As DNA, the CDR3 is TGTGCCAGCAGCTTAGTAATTGGTGACAGAAATTCACCCCTCCACTTT.

This clone was seen a few times. This chain connects TRBV5-4 to TRBJ2-3, with 8 nucleotides matching TRBD2. The ends lost 4 bases at V and 3 bases at J; junction bases unmatched: 10. This CDR3 spans 16 amino acids. Germline lookup yields CDR1 SGHNT and CDR2 YYREEE (reference sequence). The CDR3, as DNA: TGTGCCAGCAGCGAACTGAGGCTAGCGGGTACAGATACGCAGTATTTT. This encodes CASSELRLAGTDTQYF.

The chain has TRBV2 and TRBJ1-5, with TRBD1 identical over 7 bases. Unmatched junction bases numbered 2, after V lost 6 bases and J lost 3 bases. The length of the CDR3 is 13 residues. Germline V gene lookup returns CDR1 SNHLY and CDR2 FYNNEI. Here the CDR3 reads CASRGQYNQPQHF. DNA of the CDR3: TGTGCCAGCAGGGGACAGTACAATCAGCCCCAGCATTTT.

The chain links TRBV7-8 to TRBJ2-7; possibly TRBD1 for D (5 bases). With 2 bases removed from V and 5 bases from J, the gap between germline ends came to 19 bases. CDR1 is SGHVS and CDR2 is FQNEAQ in the germline V gene. There are 16 residues in the CDR3. Here the CDR3 DNA reads TGTGCCAGCAGCTTAAGAGATCAGGGTTGGTTCGACGAGCAGTACGTC. Translated: CASSLRDQGWFDEQYV.

This clone has only one observation. The CDR3 protein is CASGQGQGNTIYF. The CDR3 coding sequence is TGCGCCAGCGGACAGGGACAGGGAAACACCATATATTTT. The genes are TRBV5-1 and TRBJ1-3, with TRBD1 matching over 8 bases. V shed 7 bases, J shed 4 bases, and the junction held 4 bases outside the gene matches. Germline V gene data show CDR1 as SGHRS and CDR2 as YFSETQ. The CDR3 runs to 13 residues.

The V and J genes are TRBV6-2 or TRBV6-3 and TRBJ1-5; unclear D gene. The ends were cut back, 2 bases at V and 0 bases at J, with 5 bases in the middle. The V gene's germline CDR1 is MNHEY and CDR2 SVGEGT. CDR3 length: 14 residues. The CDR3 here is CASSYLYSNQPQHF. DNA for the CDR3: TGTGCCAGCAGTTACCTGTATAGCAATCAGCCCCAGCATTTT.

The gene calls are TRBV4-2 and TRBJ2-2; D might be TRBD2 (6 bases). The CDR3 sequence is 14 residues long. Trimming took off 4 bases at V and 1 base at J, with 7 bases between the two ends. Germline V gene lookup returns CDR1 LGHNA and CDR2 YNFKEQ. CDR3 nucleotides: TGTGCCAGCAGCCCCGGGGGGAACACCGGGGAGCTGTTTTTT. Translation gives CASSPGGNTGELFF.

V gene TRBV7-9 combines with J gene TRBJ2-4; D possibly corresponds to TRBD1 (6 bases). The V gene's germline CDR1 is SEHNR and CDR2 FQNEAQ (reference sequence). The CDR3 is 13 amino acids. Trimming cost V 1 base and J 9 bases, with 10 bases left between them. Here the CDR3 reads CASSLGGQSIQYF. The CDR3 coding sequence is TGTGCCAGCAGCTTAGGAGGACAGAGCATTCAGTACTTC. The full variable domain, its missing parts supplied by reference TRBV7-9 and TRBJ2-4, is DTGVSQNPRHKITKRGQNVTFRCDPISEHNRLYWYRQTLGQGPEFLTYFQNEAQLEKSRLLSDRFSAERPKGSFSTLEIQRTEQGDSAMYLCASSLGGQSIQYFGAGTRLSVL.

This clone appeared a few times. The rearrangement uses TRBV13 and TRBJ1-4, with D possibly TRBD1 on 5 matching bases. Trimming cost V 5 bases and J 6 bases, with 13 bases left between them. The CDR3 is 14 amino acids. Germline CDR1 reads PRHDT; CDR2 reads FYEKMQ (reference sequence). CDR3 sequence reads: CASSPRVADEKLFF. CDR3 in DNA: TGTGCCAGCAGCCCCAGGGTTGCGGATGAAAAACTGTTTTTT.